This passage covers 12 T cell receptor beta chains from one sample sequenced in a study of long-term antiretroviral therapy in people with HIV. The run of the v3.0 immunoSEQ assay was at survey level. Sequencing used immunoSEQ multiplex PCR; TCRdb keeps in-frame clones, though not all of them. The sample carries 39,000 or so clones, around 80% recorded once. The sequences come from unsorted PBMCs, collected 0.6 years after starting antiretroviral therapy. The source is a man aged 18-30 years with HIV.

The chain is built from TRBV5-4 and TRBJ1-3, with D hard to call. The CDR3 is 17 amino acids. V was clipped by 3 bases and J by 3 bases, with 19 bases between them. CDR1 is SGHNT and CDR2 is YYREEE in the germline V gene (reference sequence). CDR3 in amino acids: CASSSGEDILLGNTIYF. The CDR3 DNA reads as TGTGCCAGCAGCTCCGGAGAAGATATTCTGCTTGGAAACACCATATATTTT.

The chain is built from TRBV6-6 and TRBJ2-7; D uncertain. CDR1 is MNHNY, CDR2 SVGAGI, per germline (reference sequence). V gave up 5 bases and J gave up 0 bases, with 14 bases separating them. The CDR3 is made up of 15 amino acids. Written as DNA, the CDR3 is TGTGCCAGCAGTACCCCGACCCTGAGCTCCTACGAGCAGTACTTC. Its translation is CASSTPTLSSYEQYF.

V gene TRBV4-3 combines with J gene TRBJ2-6; unclear D gene. CDR1 and CDR2 (germline): LGHNA, YSLEER. This CDR3 contains 17 residues. V lost 0 bases and J 0 bases, leaving 9 bases between the germline ends. CDR3 region: CASSQDSSSSGANVLTF. DNA of the CDR3: TGCGCCAGCAGCCAAGACAGTTCTAGCTCTGGGGCCAACGTCCTGACTTTC.

This clone was observed a single time. This chain joins TRBV14 and TRBJ1-4; D uncertain. This CDR3 contains 16 residues. V was cut by 4 bases and J by 4 bases, with 16 bases left in between. The germline V gene encodes CDR1 SGHDN and CDR2 FVKESK. DNA of the CDR3: TGTGCCAGCAGCCGAAACCACAAGGGCAATAATGAAAAACTGTTTTTT. Its protein product is CASSRNHKGNNEKLFF.

Written as DNA, the CDR3 is TGTGCCAGCAGCCGGGACAGCTCCTACGAGCAGTACTTC. Protein sequence: CASSRDSSYEQYF. This rearrangement joins TRBV7-9 to TRBJ2-7, with 7 bases that match TRBD1. V gave up 5 bases and J gave up 0 bases; unmatched junction bases: 1. Germline V gene data show CDR1 as SEHNR and CDR2 as FQNEAQ (reference sequence). There are 13 residues in the CDR3.

The J gene is TRBJ2-7, the V gene TRBV2; 7 bases fit TRBD1. This CDR3 comprises 13 residues. The germline V gene encodes CDR1 SNHLY and CDR2 FYNNEI. V lost 4 bases to trimming and J lost 4 bases; unmatched junction nucleotides: 4. This CDR3 reads CASSAQTGYEQYF. The DNA of the CDR3 is TGTGCCAGCAGTGCCCAGACAGGGTACGAGCAGTACTTC.

The chain joins TRBV18 to TRBJ2-7; 8 bases are a match to TRBD2. CDR3 length: 14 amino acids. Looked up from germline, CDR1 is KGHSH and CDR2 is LQKENI. With 4 bases clipped from V and 3 bases from J, the junction kept 5 bases outside the gene matches. The CDR3 reads CASSLLADVYEQYF. The CDR3 nucleotides are TGTGCCAGCTCACTACTAGCGGACGTCTACGAGCAGTACTTC.

This chain uses TRBV4-3 with TRBJ2-7; D is ambiguous. Per germline, CDR1 LGHNA and CDR2 YSLEER. V was shortened by 2 bases and J by 0 bases, with 11 bases between the two germline ends. The CDR3 sequence is 15 residues long. CDR3 bases: TGCGCCAGCAGCCAACTACGAGGAGACTCCTACGAGCAGTACTTC. Translated: CASSQLRGDSYEQYF.

This clone was recorded a few times. V is TRBV28 and J is TRBJ1-3; D may be TRBD1 (5 bases). Trimming pared 0 bases from V and 2 bases from J, leaving 5 bases between. The germline V gene encodes CDR1 MDHEN and CDR2 SYDVKM. The CDR3 consists of 14 residues. The CDR3 bases are TGTGCCAGCAGTTTATGGGGACCTGGAAACACCATATATTTT. This sequence encodes CASSLWGPGNTIYF.

This chain links TRBV30 with TRBJ2-1, with D perhaps TRBD1 (5 bases). This CDR3 is built from 16 residues. Germline V gives CDR1 GTSNPN, CDR2 SVGIG (reference sequence). Deletions cut 7 bases from V and 4 bases from J, with 23 bases between. In DNA form, the CDR3 reads TGTGCCTTCTCGGACACGCGCACGTCTTTATACAATGAGCAGTTCTTC. Amino acids: CAFSDTRTSLYNEQFF.

V and J are TRBV7-2 and TRBJ2-7, with 10 nucleotides matching TRBD2. The CDR3 sequence is 15 residues long. The trim removed 4 bases at V and 2 bases at J, leaving 5 bases unmatched. The germline CDR1 and CDR2 sequences are SGHTA and FQGNSA. Here the CDR3 DNA reads TGTGCCAGCAGCTCTAGCGGGAGCGCACCCTACGAGCAGTACTTC. Encoded protein: CASSSSGSAPYEQYF.

The V call is TRBV9, the J call TRBJ2-1, with D maybe TRBD2 (5 bases). This CDR3 is built from 16 residues. V was trimmed by 6 bases and J by 2 bases, leaving 18 bases between them. The germline V gene has CDR1 SGDLS and CDR2 YYNGEE. The CDR3 protein is CASNEGSRTPYNEQFF. DNA of the CDR3: TGTGCCAGCAACGAAGGGAGCCGTACCCCCTACAATGAGCAGTTCTTC.